This T cell receptor (beta chain) emerged from a study of blood T cell repertoires in COVID-19. Study in general: The cDNA or gDNA used as material had been derived from T cells, B-cell-depleted T cells, or PBMCs.

Generated by immunoSEQ multiplex PCR, the TCRdb table keeps only in-frame clones and is missing some. The sample carries 45,000 to 60,000 clones, around four fifths recorded once. Germline trimming cut 7 bases from V and 3 bases from J; bases unmatched to any gene: 5. This CDR3 spans 13 amino acids. In germline, CDR1 is LGHDT, CDR2 YNNKEL (reference sequence). This sequence joins TRBV3-1 (or the pseudogene TRBV3-2) and TRBJ1-1, with 7 bases identical to TRBD1. The specimen sequenced was peripheral blood. The TCR originated in a human donor with acute or convalescent COVID-19. The donor label of this sample is uncertain. The CDR3 loop is CASTNRGDTEAFF. The CDR3 nucleotides are TGTGCCAGCACCAACAGGGGAGACACTGAAGCTTTCTTT.